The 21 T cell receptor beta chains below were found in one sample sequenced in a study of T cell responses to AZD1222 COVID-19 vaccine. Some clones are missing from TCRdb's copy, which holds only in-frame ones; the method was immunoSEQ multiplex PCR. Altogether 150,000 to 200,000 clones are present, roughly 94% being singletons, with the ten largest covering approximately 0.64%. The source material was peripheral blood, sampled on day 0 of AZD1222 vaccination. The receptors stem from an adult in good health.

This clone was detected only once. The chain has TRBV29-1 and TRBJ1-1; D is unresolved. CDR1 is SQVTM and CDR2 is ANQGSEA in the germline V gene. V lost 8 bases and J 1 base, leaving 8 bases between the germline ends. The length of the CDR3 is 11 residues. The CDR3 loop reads CSLSRNTEAFF. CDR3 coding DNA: TGCAGCCTTTCCCGGAACACTGAAGCTTTCTTT.

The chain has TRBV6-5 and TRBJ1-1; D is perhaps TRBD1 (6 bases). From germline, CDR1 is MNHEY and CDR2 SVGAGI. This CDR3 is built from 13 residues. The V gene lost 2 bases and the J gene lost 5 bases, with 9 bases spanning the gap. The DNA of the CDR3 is TGTGCCAGCAGTTACCGGGGGCTGACTGAAGCTTTCTTT. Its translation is CASSYRGLTEAFF.

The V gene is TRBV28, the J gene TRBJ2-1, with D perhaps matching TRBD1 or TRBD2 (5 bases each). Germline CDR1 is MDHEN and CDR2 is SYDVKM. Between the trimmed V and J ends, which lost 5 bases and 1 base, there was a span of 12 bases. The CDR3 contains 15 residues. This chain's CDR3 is CASSLGTSSYNEQFF. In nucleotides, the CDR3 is TGTGCCAGCAGTCTCGGGACGAGTTCCTACAATGAGCAGTTCTTC.

The CDR3 protein is CASRDRLNEKLFF. The DNA of the CDR3 is TGTGCCAGCCGGGACAGGCTTAATGAAAAACTGTTTTTT. The rearrangement links TRBV19 to TRBJ1-4, with 8 bases identical to TRBD1. CDR3 length equals 13 residues. The ends lost 9 bases at V and 4 bases at J; junction bases unmatched: 4. The germline gives CDR1 LNHDA, CDR2 SQIVND (reference sequence).

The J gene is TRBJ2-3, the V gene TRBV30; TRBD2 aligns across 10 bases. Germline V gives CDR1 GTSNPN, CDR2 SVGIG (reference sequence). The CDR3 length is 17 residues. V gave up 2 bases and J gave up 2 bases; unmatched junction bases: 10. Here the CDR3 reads CAWSQLRTSGITDTQYF. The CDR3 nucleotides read TGTGCCTGGAGTCAACTCCGGACTAGCGGAATCACAGATACGCAGTATTTT.

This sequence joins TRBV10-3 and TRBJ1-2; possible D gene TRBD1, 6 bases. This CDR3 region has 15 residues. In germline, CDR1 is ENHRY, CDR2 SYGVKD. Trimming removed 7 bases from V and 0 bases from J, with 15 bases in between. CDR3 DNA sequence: TGTGCCATCAAAGGAGGGGGATCGGCTAACTATGGCTACACCTTC. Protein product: CAIKGGGSANYGYTF.

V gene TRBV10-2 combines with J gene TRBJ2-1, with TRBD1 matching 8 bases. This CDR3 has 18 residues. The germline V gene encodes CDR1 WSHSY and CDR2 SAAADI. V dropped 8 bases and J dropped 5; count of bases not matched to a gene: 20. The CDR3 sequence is CASGTRTGPRTGHNEQFF. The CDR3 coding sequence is TGCGCCAGCGGCACTAGGACAGGGCCTAGGACTGGACACAATGAGCAGTTCTTC.

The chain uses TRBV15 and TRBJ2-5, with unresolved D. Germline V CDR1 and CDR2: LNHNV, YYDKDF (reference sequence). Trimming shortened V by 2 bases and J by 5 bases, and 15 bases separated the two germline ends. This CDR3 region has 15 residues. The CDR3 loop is CATSRSRLVRETQYF. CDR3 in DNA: TGTGCCACCAGCAGATCCCGCCTCGTCCGGGAGACCCAGTACTTC.

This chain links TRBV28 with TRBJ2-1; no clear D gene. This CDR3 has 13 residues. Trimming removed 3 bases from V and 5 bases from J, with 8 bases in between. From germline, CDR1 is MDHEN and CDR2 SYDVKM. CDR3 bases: TGTGCCAGCAGTTTGGTACAGAACAATGAGCAGTTCTTC. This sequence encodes CASSLVQNNEQFF. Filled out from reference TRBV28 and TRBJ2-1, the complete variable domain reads DVKVTQSSRYLVKRTGEKVFLECVQDMDHENMFWYRQDPGLGLRLIYFSYDVKMKEKGDIPEGYSVSREKKERFSLILESASTNQTSMYLCASSLVQNNEQFFGPGTRLTVL.

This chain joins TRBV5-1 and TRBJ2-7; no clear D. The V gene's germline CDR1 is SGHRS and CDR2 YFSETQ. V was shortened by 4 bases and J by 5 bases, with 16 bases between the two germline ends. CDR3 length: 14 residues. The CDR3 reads CASSPLPPPHEQYF. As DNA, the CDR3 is TGCGCCAGCAGCCCACTCCCCCCCCCTCACGAGCAGTACTTC.

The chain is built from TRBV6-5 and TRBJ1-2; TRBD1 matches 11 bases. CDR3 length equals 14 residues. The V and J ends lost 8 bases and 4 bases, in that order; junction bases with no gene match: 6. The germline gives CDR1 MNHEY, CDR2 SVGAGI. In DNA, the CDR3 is TGTGCCAGCTCATCCGGGACAGGGGGCTATGGCTACACCTTC. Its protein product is CASSSGTGGYGYTF.

CDR3 region: CASITGTLGNSPLHF. The DNA of the CDR3 is TGTGCCAGCATCACAGGCACCCTTGGGAATTCACCCCTCCACTTT. V gene TRBV6-5 combines with J gene TRBJ1-6, with D perhaps TRBD1 (5 bases). The germline CDR1 and CDR2 sequences are MNHEY and SVGAGI. The V and J ends lost 7 bases and 7 bases respectively, with 17 bases between them. This CDR3 region has 15 residues.

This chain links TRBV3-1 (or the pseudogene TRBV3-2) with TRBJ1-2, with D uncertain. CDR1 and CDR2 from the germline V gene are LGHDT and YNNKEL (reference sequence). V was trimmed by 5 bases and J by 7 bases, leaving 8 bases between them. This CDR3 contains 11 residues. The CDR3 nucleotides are TGTGCCAGCAGCGCTTACGGTGGCTACACCTTC. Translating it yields CASSAYGGYTF.

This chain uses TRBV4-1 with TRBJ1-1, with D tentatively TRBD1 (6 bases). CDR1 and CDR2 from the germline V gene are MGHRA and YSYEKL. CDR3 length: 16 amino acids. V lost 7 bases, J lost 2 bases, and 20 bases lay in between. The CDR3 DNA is TGCGCCAGCAAGAAACCATGGACAGATACAAACACTGAAGCTTTCTTT. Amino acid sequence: CASKKPWTDTNTEAFF.

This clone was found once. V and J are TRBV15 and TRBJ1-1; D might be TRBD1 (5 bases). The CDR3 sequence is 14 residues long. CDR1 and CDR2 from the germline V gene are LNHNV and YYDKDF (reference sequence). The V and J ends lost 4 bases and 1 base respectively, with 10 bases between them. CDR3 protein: CATSIDRGNTEAFF. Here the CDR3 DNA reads TGTGCCACCAGCATCGATAGGGGGAACACTGAAGCTTTCTTT.

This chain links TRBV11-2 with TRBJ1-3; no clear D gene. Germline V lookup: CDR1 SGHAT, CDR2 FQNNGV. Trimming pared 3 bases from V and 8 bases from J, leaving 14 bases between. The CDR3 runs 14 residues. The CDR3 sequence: CASSLLLSADTIYF. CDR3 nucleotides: TGTGCCAGCAGCTTGTTATTAAGTGCGGACACCATATATTTT. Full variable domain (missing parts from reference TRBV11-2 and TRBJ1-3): EAGVAQSPRYKIIEKRQSVAFWCNPISGHATLYWYQQILGQGPKLLIQFQNNGVVDDSQLPKDRFSAERLKGVDSTLKIQPAKLEDSAVYLCASSLLLSADTIYFGEGSWLTVV.

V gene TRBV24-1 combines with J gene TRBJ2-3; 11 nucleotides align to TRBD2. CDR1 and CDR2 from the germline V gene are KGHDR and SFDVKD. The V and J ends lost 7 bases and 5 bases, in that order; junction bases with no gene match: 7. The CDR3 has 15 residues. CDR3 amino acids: CATSATSGSLDTQYF. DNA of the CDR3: TGTGCCACCAGCGCTACTAGCGGGAGTCTAGATACGCAGTATTTT.

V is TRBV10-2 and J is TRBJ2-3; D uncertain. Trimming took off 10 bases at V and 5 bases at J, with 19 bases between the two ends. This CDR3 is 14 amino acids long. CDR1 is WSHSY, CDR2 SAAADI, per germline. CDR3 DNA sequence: TGCGCCACTTCCCCGGTCAGGAATTTAGATACGCAGTATTTT. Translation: CATSPVRNLDTQYF.

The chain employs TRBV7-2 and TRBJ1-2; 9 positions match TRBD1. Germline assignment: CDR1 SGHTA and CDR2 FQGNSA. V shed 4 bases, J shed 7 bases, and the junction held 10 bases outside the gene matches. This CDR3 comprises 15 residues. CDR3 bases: TGTGCCAGCAGCTCCCAGACAGGGGGTATCTTTGGCTACACCTTC. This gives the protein CASSSQTGGIFGYTF.

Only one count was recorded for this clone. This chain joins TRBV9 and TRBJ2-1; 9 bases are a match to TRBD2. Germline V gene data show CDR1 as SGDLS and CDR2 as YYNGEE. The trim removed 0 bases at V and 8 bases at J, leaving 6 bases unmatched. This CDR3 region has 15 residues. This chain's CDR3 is CASSVGAGGPDEQFF. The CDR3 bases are TGTGCCAGCAGCGTAGGGGCGGGAGGGCCGGATGAGCAGTTCTTC.

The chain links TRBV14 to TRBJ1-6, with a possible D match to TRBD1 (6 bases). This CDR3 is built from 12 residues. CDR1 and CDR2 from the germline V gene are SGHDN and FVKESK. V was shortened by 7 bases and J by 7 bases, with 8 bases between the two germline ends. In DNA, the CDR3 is TGTGCCAGCAAAACAGGGAATTCACCCCTCCACTTT. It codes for CASKTGNSPLHF.